This TCR beta chain came from a study of vaccination and CD4 T cells after COVID-19 (dated by TCRdb to between 2021 and 2024). As for the study more broadly: Convalescent patients had a positive SARS-CoV-2 result on nasal swab PCR, and of these patients, fewer than ten had mild disease and one had severe disease. In around 9 COVID-19 convalescent patients and a few infection-naive healthy vaccine recipients, researchers compared the spike-specific CD4+ TCR repertoire from before mRNA vaccination with the repertoire from after. Participants received two doses of either the Pfizer-BioNTech BNT162b2 vaccine (n=8) or the Moderna mRNA-1273 vaccine (n=2). Culture stimuli were overlapping spike peptide pools from SARS-CoV-2 and from the common cold coronaviruses HCoV-NL63, HCoV-OC43 and HCoV-229E. Six males and four females were included in the convalescent cohort, with two Hispanic individuals, seven Caucasians, two Asians and one multiracial person represented. Control cultures received a CEFX viral epitope pool as the positive control, an HIV-1 Nef peptide pool as the negative control, or no peptide. Post-vaccine blood samples were taken a median of roughly 75 days after the second vaccine dose, with a range of roughly 13 to 250 days. Post-COVID blood samples were collected from convalescent patients a median of about 92 days after diagnosis, with a range of about 30 to 161 days. The paper's findings and limits, for the study overall: Nearly all vaccine-specific clones in convalescent patients (304 of 307) were mono-reactive for SARS-CoV-2 spike rather than cross-reactive with common cold coronaviruses. The median count of SARS-CoV-2-reactive clonotypes went up from 20 to 25 after infection to a few dozen after vaccination, although the change was not significant. Relatively few convalescent patients were included in the study, and early timepoints after natural infection were not analyzed. In convalescent patients, a median around 90% of post-vaccine SARS-CoV-2-reactive clones were detected only after vaccination, suggesting vaccine-specific priming.

The sample's treatment or condition, from its label and the paper: roughly 11-day PBMC culture with coronavirus spike peptide pools or control peptides (ViraFEST assay). To expand antigen-specific T cells with peptide pools and then pick out the expanded clonotypes through TCR sequencing, the study relied on the ViraFEST assay. Positive SARS-CoV-2 PCR tests in the convalescent patients dated from March to December 2020, before Alpha, Beta and Delta variants emerged in the United States. Each well held two million PBMCs cultured with around 10 ug/ml peptide pools in IMDM containing approximately 4.8% human AB serum and roughly 10 IU/ml IL-2. Half of the culture medium was replaced with fresh IL-2-containing medium on days 3 and 7. CD4+ T cells were isolated after about nine days of culture through negative selection using the EasySep CD4+ T cell isolation kit. PBMCs were separated from whole blood using Ficoll-Paque Plus gradient centrifugation and then either used fresh or cryopreserved at -140C. Culture conditions were generally each tested in triplicate wells.

This clonotype was seen a handful of times. What this receptor recognizes is not known. Per-base qualities were not stored, and no clone one base away is much larger. The library was produced with PCR. DNA from cultured CD4+ T cells was subjected to TCR sequencing with the Oncomine TCR Beta short-read assay at the Johns Hopkins FTIC core. The QIAamp micro DNA kit was used to extract genomic DNA from the cultured CD4+ T cells. Oncomine TCR Beta libraries from cultured CD4+ T cells were pooled with unique dual indexes and sequenced on an Illumina iSeq 100. Per the original workflow: Non-productive sequences were filtered out, and CDR3s that did not start with C, did not end with F or W, or were shorter than 7 amino acids were discarded. The MANAFEST web application identified antigen-specific clonotypes by comparing peptide-stimulated wells against reference wells and other culture wells. To be called positive, a clone needed an FDR below 0.05, an odds ratio above 5, and a productive frequency above 0.1% in at least two of three replicate wells. A clonotype counted as cross-reactive if it showed significant expansion both in the SARS-CoV-2 spike wells and in at least one common cold coronavirus spike condition. CDR3 homology was assessed with Levenshtein distances (stringdist) and unrooted phylogenetic trees (ape) in R version 3.6.1. TCRdb passed the public sequencing reads through fastp at Q25 and MiXCR, retaining productive beta sequences. Each CDR3 protein gets just one entry, which takes the most common genes and DNA from the rows behind it. In this record, the V and J calls reflect TCRdb's handling and not the investigators' own analysis. In this sample the table shows some 15,000 distinct CDR3 sequences, less than 70% of which occur a single time. 3.5% to 5% of the sample belongs to the ten largest clones.

The CDR3, from cysteine to phenylalanine, totals 13 residues. CDR3 DNA is the only sequence kept; it has 39 bases, read in frame from the first base. The germline V gene (reference sequence) supplies CDR1 LNHNV and CDR2 YYDKDF. V is pared back by 0 bases and J by 2 bases, with 2 bases lying between the germline termini. The receptor chain draws on TRBV15 and TRBJ2-1; there is no confident call for the D gene. The sequencing here drew on CD4+ T cells from blood, cultured in vitro, taken before SARS-CoV-2 vaccination. This TCR derives from a human donor who had recovered from COVID-19. Here is the DNA: TGTGCCACCAGCAGAGAACCCTACAATGAGCAGTTCTTC. It translates to CATSREPYNEQFF.